This T cell receptor beta chain was recovered during a study of identical twins (dated by TCRdb to the mid-2010s). As for the study more broadly: The study deep-sequenced TCR alpha and beta repertoires from monozygotic twins, unrelated adults of various ages and cord blood to test whether fetal clonotypes persist. Replicate twin experiments were performed at different times using different library preparation protocols to rule out contamination. On the study overall, not on this receptor specifically: In beta out-of-frame sequences, excess twin sharing was weaker, because having fewer shared sequences lowered the signal-to-noise ratio. Conclusions relied on cross-sectional statistical analysis, since the same donors could not be followed over many years. Compared with coincidental sharing between unrelated individuals, an excess of low generation-probability sequences was observed among out-of-frame TCR alpha sequences shared between twins. In monozygotic twins, recombination models systematically underestimated out-of-frame TCR alpha sharing, but the models matched the sharing seen between unrelated individuals. Fewer insertions were carried by abundant cord blood beta clonotypes, a similar but weaker trend appeared in young adult naive repertoires, and no such trend appeared in memory repertoires. Invariant T cells such as MAIT and iNKT could partly confound zero-insertion analyses, though diverse VJ usage argued against this for most clonotypes.

A remark on this clonotype: The target of this receptor is not known. No much larger clone is present one base from it, and per-base qualities are unavailable.

Every donor in the study was a healthy Caucasian. Three pairs of female monozygotic twins, all aged 18 to 29 years, were included in the twin cohort. Peripheral blood mononuclear cells were used as the source from which RNA for TCR libraries was isolated. Library construction relied on 5' RACE. Sequenced using an Illumina HiSeq 2000. A universal primer binding site was added through template switching, and the final cDNA carried a unique molecular identifier so that TCR cDNA molecules could be counted accurately. First-strand cDNA for TCR alpha and beta chains was synthesized from specific primers in the conserved constant-segment region. To control for contamination, each cDNA library was double barcoded with a SMART-Mk sample barcode plus Illumina barcodes. TruSeq adapter sequences, together with Illumina sample barcodes, were added in two successive PCR steps. TCR alpha and beta cDNA libraries were sequenced on the Illumina HiSeq platform with custom primers. On the study's bioinformatics: MiGEC processed the raw reads to extract unique molecular identifiers, while MiXCR was used to determine the CDR3 positions. Recombination models were inferred per individual with the repgenHMM and IGoR tools using an EM algorithm. The tcR package in R was used for shared clonotype analysis, with sharing normalized by the product of cloneset sizes. To study raw recombination free of thymic and clonal selection effects, out-of-frame nonproductive sequences were analyzed. The public reads were quality trimmed at Q25 with fastp and then assembled into clones with MiXCR by TCRdb, keeping productive beta chains. All rows with the same CDR3 protein become a single entry with the most common DNA and genes. The V and J calls come from TCRdb's annotation, not from the publication. The table for this sample lists 550,000 to 700,000 distinct CDR3 sequences; 9% to 10% of them were counted only once. Of the sample, 3% falls within the top ten clones.

Its CDR3 holds 16 amino acids, cysteine through phenylalanine. CDR3 DNA only is kept here, 48 bases in frame from base 1. V is reduced by 6 bases and J by 0 bases, leaving a spacing of 12 bases between them. The CDR1 and CDR2 encoded by the germline V gene (reference sequence) are MNHEY and SMNVEV. These data were likewise used in another study, on yellow fever vaccine responses in identical twins. The second study, in turn, reports: The T cell response to vaccination in identical twins was reported by the authors to appear partly convergent and partly personalized. In the study, vaccine-responding T cell clones were precisely tracked in identical twins.

The V gene is TRBV27 and the J gene is TRBJ1-6; no D gene is confidently identified. The sequencing input was PBMCs. The receptor was derived from a woman younger than 30 in good health. The CDR3 protein sequence reads: CASRGRRSSYNSPLHF. DNA sequence: TGTGCCAGCAGGGGTCGTAGGAGCTCCTATAATTCACCCCTCCACTTT.